The 25 T cell receptor beta chains below were found in one sample sequenced in a study of blood T cells in healthy people across ages. With a J-beta primer mix and a sample-barcoded 5' primer, a second PCR ran about 7 to 12 cycles. TCRdb re-called the 5' RACE reads with MiXCR, one entry per CDR3 protein. The table has approximately 700,000 distinct CDR3 sequences, roughly 32% seen once; the top ten hold approximately 15%. Input material: blood. The receptors derive from a woman older than 75 in good health.

This chain joins TRBV15 and TRBJ2-1, with D possibly called TRBD1 or TRBD2 (5 bases each). The CDR3 consists of 15 residues. V was cut by 5 bases and J by 6 bases, with 17 bases left in between. Per germline, CDR1 LNHNV and CDR2 YYDKDF (reference sequence). CDR3 DNA: TGTGCCACCAGCGGATACCGGGGCTCCCTCAATGAGCAGTTCTTC. Its protein is CATSGYRGSLNEQFF.

This clonotype was detected many times. The CDR3 nucleotides read TGTGCCAGCAGCTTACGTGGGTCGGGGTACACTGAAGCTTTCTTT. It yields the protein CASSLRGSGYTEAFF. This chain uses TRBV7-2 with TRBJ1-1; no firm D call. Trimming left V 2 bases short and J 3 bases short, with 13 bases between. The germline V gene encodes CDR1 SGHTA and CDR2 FQGNSA. This CDR3 is 15 amino acids long.

This clonotype was seen many times. The genes are TRBV5-1 and TRBJ1-5, with D possibly being TRBD1 (5 bases). The CDR3 spans 15 residues. CDR1 SGHRS and CDR2 YFSETQ come from the germline V gene. The V and J ends lost 2 bases and 0 bases respectively, with 9 bases between them. The CDR3 DNA reads TGCGCCAGCAGCTTCGATGGGGCTAGCAATCAGCCCCAGCATTTT. Amino acids: CASSFDGASNQPQHF.

This clonotype was counted a few times. The J gene is TRBJ2-3, the V gene TRBV6-1; D may be TRBD1 or TRBD2 (5 bases each). The CDR3 spans 16 residues. Trimming pared 4 bases from V and 5 bases from J, leaving 19 bases between. Germline V lookup: CDR1 MNHNS, CDR2 SASEGT. The CDR3 DNA follows: TGTGCCAGCAGTGGATTTGTGGGGGACCTACTAGATACGCAGTATTTT. As protein: CASSGFVGDLLDTQYF.

This clonotype was counted at least ten times. V is TRBV7-9 and J is TRBJ2-7; D may match TRBD1 or TRBD2 (6 bases each). CDR1 is SEHNR and CDR2 is FQNEAQ in the germline V gene (reference sequence). The CDR3 has 14 amino acids. Trimming stripped 5 bases from V and 3 bases from J, with 14 bases between. The CDR3 spells CASSPRRGDYEQYF. Here the CDR3 DNA reads TGTGCCAGCAGCCCAAGAAGGGGGGACTACGAGCAGTACTTC.

This clonotype is a singleton in its sample. Given a much more abundant clone one base away, this may be a read error. This CDR3 reads CASSFGRGGMNEQYF. The CDR3 DNA reads as TGCGCCAGCAGCTTTGGGCGGGGGGGTATGAATGAGCAGTACTTC. V usage is TRBV5-1 and J usage is TRBJ2-1; TRBD2 matches at 9 bases. The J call may be faulty, since TRBJ2-7 better matches the DNA end. This CDR3 comprises 15 residues. The germline V gene has CDR1 SGHRS and CDR2 YFSETQ.

The chain couples TRBV4-1 to TRBJ1-2; perhaps TRBD1 as D (5 bases). The germline V gene encodes CDR1 MGHRA and CDR2 YSYEKL. There are 17 residues in the CDR3. Trimming removed 5 bases from V and 3 bases from J, with 22 bases in between. The CDR3 nucleotides read TGCGCCAGCAGCAATGCGGCCGGGGCCAGAAGGGACTATGGCTACACCTTC. This sequence encodes CASSNAAGARRDYGYTF.

This clonotype showed up just a few times. The chain couples TRBV20-1 to TRBJ2-3, with 9 bases that match TRBD2. V dropped 1 base and J dropped 6; count of bases not matched to a gene: 5. Germline lookup yields CDR1 DFQATT and CDR2 SNEGSKA (reference sequence). The CDR3 is 14 residues long. This CDR3 is CSARGREGLDTQYF. CDR3 DNA sequence: TGCAGTGCTAGAGGGCGGGAGGGCCTTGATACGCAGTATTTT.

The V and J genes are TRBV6-5 and TRBJ1-5; TRBD1 matches 7 bases. Germline V gene data show CDR1 as MNHEY and CDR2 as SVGAGI. The junction had 6 bases not matched to a gene; V was cut back by 6 bases and J by 1 base. The CDR3 loop spans 15 amino acids. The DNA for the CDR3 is TGTGCCAGCAGCCCCGACAGGGTGAGCAATCAGCCCCAGCATTTT. Its protein product is CASSPDRVSNQPQHF.

This chain uses TRBV7-9 with TRBJ2-7; D may be TRBD2 (6 bases). Per the germline V gene, CDR1 is SEHNR and CDR2 is FQNEAQ (reference sequence). The CDR3 extends over 15 amino acids. Trimming removed 6 bases at V and 7 bases at J, with 22 bases between. The CDR3 loop reads CASSLSGYSYNEQYF. Here the CDR3 DNA reads TGTGCCAGCAGTCTCAGCGGGTACTCCTACAATGAGCAGTACTTC.

This clonotype appeared many times. The chain carries TRBV5-4 and TRBJ2-3, with D possibly matching TRBD1 (7 bases). Germline V lookup: CDR1 SGHNT, CDR2 YYREEE (reference sequence). The CDR3 has 13 amino acids. V lost 4 bases, J lost 5 bases, and 11 bases lay in between. CDR3 in DNA: TGTGCCAGCAGCCACAGGGGAGGAGATACGCAGTATTTT. It codes for CASSHRGGDTQYF.

This clonotype showed up just once. V gene TRBV20-1 combines with J gene TRBJ2-7, with 9 bases matching TRBD2. Trimming at V came to 1 base and at J to 6 bases, leaving 10 bases not matched to a gene. The CDR3 has 15 amino acids. Germline lookup yields CDR1 DFQATT and CDR2 SNEGSKA (reference sequence). DNA of the CDR3: TGCAGTGCTAGAGCCGCTAGCGGGAATCCCCTCGAGCAGTACTTC. Translation gives CSARAASGNPLEQYF.

Concerning this clonotype itself: Compared with germline, one end of the junction differs, possibly owing to a read error. The chain's CDR3 is CAGSLDRGQETQYF. The CDR3 DNA reads TGTGCCGGCAGCTTAGACAGGGGGCAAGAGACCCAGTACTTC. This chain links TRBV12-3 or TRBV12-4 with TRBJ2-5; 9 nucleotides agree with TRBD1. The CDR3 length is 14 residues.

This clonotype has ten or more counts. Here the CDR3 reads CASSEQGASADTQYF. The CDR3, as DNA: TGTGCCAGCAGTGAGCAGGGGGCTAGTGCAGATACGCAGTATTTT. V gene TRBV6-1 combines with J gene TRBJ2-3, with TRBD1 matching over 8 bases. The V segment lost 3 bases and the J segment 4 bases; nucleotides outside the gene matches: 6. CDR3 length equals 15 residues. CDR1 is MNHNS and CDR2 is SASEGT in the germline V gene.

This clonotype showed up many times. The V call is TRBV4-2, the J call TRBJ2-1; 12 bases match TRBD2. With 0 bases clipped from V and 10 bases from J, the junction kept 13 bases outside the gene matches. CDR3 size: 18 residues. The V gene's germline CDR1 is LGHNA and CDR2 YNFKEQ. CDR3 nucleotide sequence: TGTGCCAGCAGCCAAGATCAGGCTAGCGGGGGGGCCTTAGTAGAGCAGTTCTTC. Amino acid sequence: CASSQDQASGGALVEQFF.

This clonotype was counted many times. The genes are TRBV7-6 and TRBJ1-6; 7 nucleotides agree with TRBD1. V trimming: 0 bases; J trimming: 7 bases; junction bases outside the gene matches: 9. Germline V lookup: CDR1 SGHVS, CDR2 FNYEAQ. The CDR3 extends over 17 amino acids. DNA for the CDR3: TGTGCCAGCAGCTTAGCGCCGGGACAGCGCTCAAATTCACCCCTCCACTTT. Amino acids: CASSLAPGQRSNSPLHF.

This clonotype was observed many times. The rearrangement links TRBV10-3 to TRBJ1-4, with D unresolved. Per germline, CDR1 ENHRY and CDR2 SYGVKD. The CDR3 totals 13 residues. The V gene lost 10 bases and the J gene lost 4 bases, with 13 bases spanning the gap. CDR3 amino acids: CATHDLSNEKLFF. Written as DNA, the CDR3 is TGTGCCACCCACGATCTCAGTAATGAAAAACTGTTTTTT.

This clonotype was counted between two and nine times. This chain links TRBV19 with TRBJ2-3; 8 bases agree with TRBD2. The junction had 11 bases not matched to a gene; V was cut back by 3 bases and J by 0 bases. The CDR3 is 18 residues long. Germline V lookup: CDR1 LNHDA, CDR2 SQIVND (reference sequence). The CDR3 reads CASSIGGGSIGSTDTQYF. The CDR3, as DNA: TGTGCCAGTAGTATTGGCGGGGGGAGCATCGGAAGCACAGATACGCAGTATTTT.

Note on this clonotype: At one boundary the junction diverges from the germline segment, which might be a read error. This chain uses TRBV5-1 with TRBJ2-3; TRBD1 matches 7 bases. Germline V CDR1 and CDR2: SGHRS, YFSETQ. The CDR3 extends over 14 amino acids. CDR3 amino acids: CASSFDRVTDMQYF. CDR3 DNA sequence: TGCGCCAGCAGCTTTGACAGGGTCACAGATATGCAGTATTTT.

J is TRBJ1-1 and V is TRBV27, with D possibly TRBD1 on 6 matching bases. CDR1 is MNHEY, CDR2 SMNVEV, per germline (reference sequence). V lost 11 bases, J lost 1 base, and 14 bases lay in between. This CDR3 is built from 13 residues. The CDR3: CAGQGTKNTEAFF. CDR3 sequence (DNA): TGTGCCGGCCAAGGGACAAAGAACACTGAAGCTTTCTTT.

This clonotype showed up many times. Written as DNA, the CDR3 is TGCAGTGCTAAGGACTTGGTCGGCTCGTATGGCTACACCTTC. Amino acid sequence: CSAKDLVGSYGYTF. This chain joins TRBV20-1 and TRBJ1-2; D is unresolved. Between the trimmed V and J ends, which lost 4 bases and 5 bases, there was a span of 17 bases. This CDR3 comprises 14 residues. Looked up from germline, CDR1 is DFQATT and CDR2 is SNEGSKA (reference sequence).

To note about this clonotype: The CDR3 carries no conserved terminal phenylalanine or tryptophan, so it likely arises from a read error. V usage is TRBV20-1 and J usage is TRBJ2-7; TRBD2 might be the D (5 bases). This CDR3 is 11 amino acids long. V was pared by 5 bases and J by 6 bases, with 11 bases between. Germline V gene sequence: CDR1 DFQATT, CDR2 SNEGSKA (reference sequence). The CDR3 DNA follows: TGCAGTGCTTCCGGCCGGGGCGAGCAGTACTCC. It is translated as CSASGRGEQYS.

The V call is TRBV12-3 or TRBV12-4, the J call TRBJ1-1; perhaps TRBD1 as D (6 bases). The CDR3 loop spans 14 amino acids. Trimming pared 3 bases from V and 7 bases from J, leaving 15 bases between. The CDR3 is CASSFSWTASEAFF. In DNA form, the CDR3 reads TGTGCCAGCAGTTTTTCTTGGACAGCGAGTGAAGCTTTCTTT.

The sample holds a few counts of this clonotype. This sequence joins TRBV4-3 and TRBJ1-6; D not resolved. This CDR3 region has 13 residues. Germline-derived CDR1 and CDR2 are LGHNA and YSLEER. V lost 0 bases and J 8 bases, leaving 5 bases between the germline ends. CDR3 nucleotide sequence: TGCGCCAGCAGCCAAGAGACCCATTCACCCCTCCACTTT. As protein: CASSQETHSPLHF.

This clonotype was counted between two and nine times. The chain couples TRBV20-1 to TRBJ1-1; tentative D call: TRBD1 (6 bases). Trimming removed 3 bases from V and 3 bases from J, with 17 bases in between. The CDR3 is 15 residues long. Germline CDR1 DFQATT, CDR2 SNEGSKA (reference sequence). DNA of the CDR3: TGCAGTGCTAGGGACCCCAGGGGCGCTGACACTGAAGCTTTCTTT. This translates into CSARDPRGADTEAFF.